This entry features one T cell receptor beta chain sequence. Antigen specificity is unknown. The entry originates in a study of PD-L1 blockade in urothelial cancer. Study-wide background: Among blood samples, the median T cell count was around 150,000.

Unmatched junction bases numbered 8, after V lost 4 bases and J lost 4 bases. The V gene's germline CDR1 is SQVTM and CDR2 ANQGSEA. CDR3 size: 15 residues. Spiked synthetic TCR analogs estimated absolute template abundance per PCR. Only in-frame clones appear in the TCRdb table, and some are missing; sequencing was by immunoSEQ multiplex PCR. The data contain around 100,000 clones, around 82% of them singletons. Regarding the study as a whole: Better survival was predicted by below-median pretreatment blood TCR clonality. Greater 3-week expansion of tumor-associated blood clones was recorded for durable-benefit patients.

The receptor comes from a man aged 50-59 years with urothelial cancer. The sequences come from PBMCs, collected around atezolizumab (anti-PD-L1) treatment. This chain links TRBV29-1 with TRBJ2-2; 8 bases fit TRBD2. Here the CDR3 reads CSVGAVLAATGELFF. CDR3 coding DNA: TGCAGCGTTGGGGCGGTACTAGCGGCCACCGGGGAGCTGTTTTTT.